The clone carrying this T cell receptor (beta chain) turned up a few times. Its antigen is currently unknown. V was clipped by 4 bases and J by 4 bases; unmatched bases: 7. CDR3 length: 15 residues. CDR1 is SGHTA and CDR2 is FQGTGA in the germline V gene. This sample was taken from a study of T cells after yellow fever vaccination. TCRdb re-called the 5' RACE reads with MiXCR, one entry per CDR3 protein. Of some 340,000 distinct CDR3 sequences listed, approximately 4% are singletons. Study-wide results and caveats: FACS-sorted repertoires could harbor abundant contaminating bulk-population clonotypes.

This chain links TRBV7-3 with TRBJ2-3; 8 bases fit TRBD1. The sample in question was PBMCs, obtained 5 days after the yellow fever booster vaccination. The TCR comes from a man younger than 35 who received the YFV17D yellow fever vaccine. CDR3 sequence: CASSSGQGRSDTQYF. The CDR3 DNA sequence: TGTGCCAGCAGCTCAGGACAGGGCCGGTCAGATACGCAGTATTTT.